This T cell receptor (beta chain) was identified during a study of spatial heterogeneity in lung cancer. From the 5' RACE reads, TCRdb called clonotypes with MiXCR, one entry per CDR3 protein. The sample contains 77,000 or so distinct CDR3 sequences, around 21% of which appear only once. Trimming removed 3 bases from V and 4 bases from J, with 13 bases in between. CDR3 length: 14 residues. From germline, CDR1 is SGHTA and CDR2 FQGNSA. As to time point: sample taken at primary tumor resection. Sequencing covered unsorted whole RNA taken from tumor, nontumor lung or frozen PBMC. Sample: PBMCs, taken at surgery. The sequence derives from a male donor with early-stage non-small cell lung cancer. The chain employs TRBV7-2 and TRBJ2-7; no reliable D call. The CDR3 coding sequence is TGTGCCAGCAGCTTCAGTGGGGTCAGGTACGAGCAGTACTTC. It specifies CASSFSGVRYEQYF.